Shown below are 8 T cell receptor beta chains from a single sample sequenced in a study of blood T cell repertoires in COVID-19. The assay was immunoSEQ multiplex PCR, and TCRdb's table has in-frame clones only and misses some. Here the sample spans around 160,000 clones, roughly 90% being singletons. Sequenced: peripheral blood. Receptors were obtained from a man aged 60 to 75 with active or convalescent COVID-19.

The V and J genes are TRBV7-8 and TRBJ1-6, with 8 bases matching TRBD1. This CDR3 has 14 amino acids. Germline lookup yields CDR1 SGHVS and CDR2 FQNEAQ. The trim removed 3 bases at V and 9 bases at J, leaving 4 bases unmatched. In DNA form, the CDR3 reads TGTGCCAGCAGCTTTAGACAGGGGTCTTCACCCCTCCACTTT. It encodes CASSFRQGSSPLHF.

The chain employs TRBV24-1 and TRBJ2-3; 7 bases are shared with TRBD2. With V trimmed by 5 bases and J by 6 bases, 10 bases remained unmatched. The CDR3 sequence is 15 residues long. CDR1 is KGHDR, CDR2 SFDVKD, per germline. For the CDR3, the DNA is TGTGCCACCAGTGCCGCCGGGGAGGGAGGGGATACGCAGTATTTT. Translated, it gives CATSAAGEGGDTQYF.

J is TRBJ2-7 and V is TRBV5-1, with TRBD2 as a possible D gene (6 bases). Germline CDR1 reads SGHRS; CDR2 reads YFSETQ. The V end was cut by 0 bases, the J end by 5 bases, with 12 bases between. This CDR3 region has 14 residues. The CDR3: CASSLGGGVNEQYF. The CDR3 DNA is TGCGCCAGCAGCTTGGGAGGAGGGGTAAACGAGCAGTACTTC.

This clone has only one observation. The V call is TRBV12-3 or TRBV12-4, the J call TRBJ1-5, with TRBD1 as a possible D gene (6 bases). The CDR3 has 13 amino acids. Between the trimmed V and J ends, which lost 6 bases and 7 bases, there was a span of 13 bases. The chain's CDR3 is CASRTQGSQPQHF. DNA for the CDR3: TGTGCCAGCAGGACACAGGGTTCCCAGCCCCAGCATTTT.

The table lists this clone with a few counts. The same CDR3 is also encoded by other DNA sequences in this sample. J is TRBJ1-1 and V is TRBV29-1, with TRBD1 matching 8 bases. The length of the CDR3 is 13 residues. After removal of 6 bases from V and 1 base from J, the junction contained 4 bases not matched to a gene. Per the germline V gene, CDR1 is SQVTM and CDR2 is ANQGSEA. CDR3 DNA: TGCAGCGTAGGACAGGGAGGGAACACTGAAGCTTTCTTT. The encoded protein is CSVGQGGNTEAFF.

The gene calls are TRBV21-1 and TRBJ2-1; the table's TRBD2 call for D was not verified on the DNA. TRBV21-1 is described as a pseudogene. The CDR3 runs to 14 residues. Written as DNA, the CDR3 is TGTGCCACCCCAGCCCGGGACTCAAACAATGAGCAGTTCTTC. Its protein is CATPARDSNNEQFF.

The gene calls are TRBV11-2 and TRBJ1-1; D is undetermined. V lost 3 bases and J 1 base, leaving 12 bases between the germline ends. Looked up from germline, CDR1 is SGHAT and CDR2 is FQNNGV. The CDR3 length is 15 residues. As DNA, the CDR3 is TGTGCCAGCAGCTTGTGGAGCACCTCGAACACTGAAGCTTTCTTT. Translating it yields CASSLWSTSNTEAFF.

The chain recombines TRBV6-2 or TRBV6-3 with TRBJ1-2; D ambiguous. Trimming cost V 3 bases and J 8 bases, with 13 bases left between them. CDR3 length: 13 amino acids. Germline CDR1 MNHEY, CDR2 SVGEGT. The CDR3 DNA is TGTGCCAGCAGTTATCGGGATCCTCGGGGCTACACCTTC. Residues: CASSYRDPRGYTF.